These 5 T cell receptor beta chains originate from one sample sequenced in a study of blood T cell repertoires in COVID-19 (dated by TCRdb to the early 2020s). Library preparation employed the immunoSEQ multiplex PCR assay. Sourced from immuneACCESS, this table was stored by TCRdb with only in-frame sequences that have V and J called. A share of the clones is absent; for the studies checked, an unresolved V gene accounts for under half, and the remainder has no known explanation. The table for this sample lists 75,000 to 95,000 clones; roughly nine tenths of them were counted only once. The top ten clones comprise about 16% of the sample. The specimen was peripheral blood. The receptors come from an older woman with COVID-19, enrolled during active disease.

The genes are TRBV4-3 and TRBJ2-7; maybe TRBD1 (5 bases). The length of the CDR3 is 14 residues. Trimming left V 0 bases short and J 6 bases short, with 12 bases between. In germline, CDR1 is LGHNA, CDR2 YSLEER. The CDR3 here is CASSQEAGFFEQYF. CDR3 in DNA: TGCGCCAGCAGCCAAGAGGCAGGGTTCTTCGAGCAGTACTTC.

By frequency in the sample, this clone is medium-sized (0.01 to 0.1%). The chain combines TRBV9 with TRBJ2-7; weak D call: TRBD2 (6 bases). Germline-derived CDR1 and CDR2 are SGDLS and YYNGEE. The CDR3 runs to 13 residues. Trimming cost V 4 bases and J 1 base, with 9 bases left between them. The DNA of the CDR3 is TGTGCCAGCAGCCCGGGGGTTTCCTACGAGCAGTACTTC. It is translated as CASSPGVSYEQYF. The complete variable domain, with remaining parts taken from reference TRBV9 and TRBJ2-7, reads DSGVTQTPKHLITATGQRVTLRCSPRSGDLSVYWYQQSLDQGLQFLIQYYNGEERAKGNILERFSAQQFPDLHSELNLSSLELGDSALYFCASSPGVSYEQYFGPGTRLTVT.

The J gene is TRBJ1-2, the V gene TRBV5-1, with 9 nucleotides matching TRBD1. The germline V gene encodes CDR1 SGHRS and CDR2 YFSETQ. Trimming cost V 4 bases and J 2 bases; bases outside gene matches: 9. The CDR3 consists of 16 residues. This CDR3 is CASSLGQGRRNYGYTF. In nucleotides, the CDR3 is TGCGCCAGCAGCCTCGGACAGGGGAGAAGAAACTATGGCTACACCTTC.

This rearrangement joins TRBV6-2 or TRBV6-3 to TRBJ1-1, with D possibly matching TRBD1 (5 bases). This CDR3 comprises 14 residues. Trimming removed 6 bases from V and 3 bases from J, with 14 bases in between. Per germline, CDR1 MNHEY and CDR2 SVGEGT. DNA of the CDR3: TGTGCCAGCAGCCGTGACAGCGACTACACTGAAGCTTTCTTT. Protein: CASSRDSDYTEAFF.

V is TRBV4-3 and J is TRBJ1-6, with D possibly matching TRBD1 (5 bases). Looked up from germline, CDR1 is LGHNA and CDR2 is YSLEER. V gave up 1 base and J gave up 10 bases, with 11 bases separating them. There are 14 residues in the CDR3. CDR3 in DNA: TGCGCCAGCAGCCAAGGCAGGGCAAGATCACCCCTCCACTTT. Protein: CASSQGRARSPLHF.